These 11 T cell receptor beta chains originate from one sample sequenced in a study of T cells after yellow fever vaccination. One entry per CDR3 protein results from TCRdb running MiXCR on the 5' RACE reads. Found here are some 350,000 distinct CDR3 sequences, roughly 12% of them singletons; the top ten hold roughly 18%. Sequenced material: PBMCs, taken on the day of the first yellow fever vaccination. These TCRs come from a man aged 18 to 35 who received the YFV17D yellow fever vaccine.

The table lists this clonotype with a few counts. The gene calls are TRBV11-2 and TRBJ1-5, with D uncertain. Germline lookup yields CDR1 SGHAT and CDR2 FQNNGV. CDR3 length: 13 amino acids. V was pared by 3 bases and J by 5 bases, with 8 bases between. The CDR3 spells CASSLEYDQPQHF. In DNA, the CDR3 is TGTGCCAGCAGCTTGGAGTACGATCAGCCCCAGCATTTT.

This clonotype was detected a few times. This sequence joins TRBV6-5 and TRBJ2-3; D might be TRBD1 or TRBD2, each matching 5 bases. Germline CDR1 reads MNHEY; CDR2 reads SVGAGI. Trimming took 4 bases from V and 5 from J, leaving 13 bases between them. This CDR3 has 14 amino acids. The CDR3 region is CASSSGRYQDTQYF. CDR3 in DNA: TGTGCCAGCAGTTCGGGACGGTACCAAGATACGCAGTATTTT.

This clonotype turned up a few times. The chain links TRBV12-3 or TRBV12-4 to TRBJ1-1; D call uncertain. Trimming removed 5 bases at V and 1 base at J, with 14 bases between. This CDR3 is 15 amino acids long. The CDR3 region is CASSRREGPNTEAFF. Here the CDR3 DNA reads TGTGCCAGCAGTCGTCGTGAAGGCCCGAACACTGAAGCTTTCTTT.

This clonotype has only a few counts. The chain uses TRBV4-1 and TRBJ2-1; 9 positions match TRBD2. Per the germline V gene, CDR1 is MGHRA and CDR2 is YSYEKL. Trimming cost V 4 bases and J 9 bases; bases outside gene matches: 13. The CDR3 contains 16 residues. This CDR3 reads CASSLNSGGGAGEQFF. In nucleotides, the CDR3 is TGCGCCAGCAGCCTGAATTCCGGCGGGGGGGCGGGTGAGCAGTTCTTC.

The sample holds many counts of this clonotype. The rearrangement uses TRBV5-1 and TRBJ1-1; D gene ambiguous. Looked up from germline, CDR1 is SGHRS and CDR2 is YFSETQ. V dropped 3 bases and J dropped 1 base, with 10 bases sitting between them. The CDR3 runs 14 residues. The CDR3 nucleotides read TGCGCCAGCAGCTCTCTAGGGAGGAACACTGAAGCTTTCTTT. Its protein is CASSSLGRNTEAFF.

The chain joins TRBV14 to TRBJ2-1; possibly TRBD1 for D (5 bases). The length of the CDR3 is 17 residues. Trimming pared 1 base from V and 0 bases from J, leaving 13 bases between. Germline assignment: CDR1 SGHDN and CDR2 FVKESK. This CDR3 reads CASSQVVRESSYNEQFF. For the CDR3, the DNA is TGTGCCAGCAGCCAAGTCGTCAGGGAAAGCTCCTACAATGAGCAGTTCTTC.

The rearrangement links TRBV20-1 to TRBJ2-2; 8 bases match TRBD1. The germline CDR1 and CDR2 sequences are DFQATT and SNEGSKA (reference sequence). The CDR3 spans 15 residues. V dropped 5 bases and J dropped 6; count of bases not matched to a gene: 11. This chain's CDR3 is CSAPRPGQESGELFF. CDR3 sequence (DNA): TGCAGTGCTCCCAGGCCGGGACAGGAGTCCGGGGAGCTGTTTTTT.

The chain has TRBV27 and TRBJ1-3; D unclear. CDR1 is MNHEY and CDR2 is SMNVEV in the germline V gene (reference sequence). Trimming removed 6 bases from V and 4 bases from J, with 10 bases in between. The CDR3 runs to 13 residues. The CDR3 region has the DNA TGTGCCAGCAGATTTCTAACCGGAAACACCATATATTTT. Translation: CASRFLTGNTIYF.

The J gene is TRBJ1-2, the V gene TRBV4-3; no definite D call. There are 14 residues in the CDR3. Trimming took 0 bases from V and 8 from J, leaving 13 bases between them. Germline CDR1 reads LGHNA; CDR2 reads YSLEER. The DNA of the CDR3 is TGCGCCAGCAGCCAAGAGAATCGCCAGAGGGGCTACACCTTC. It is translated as CASSQENRQRGYTF.

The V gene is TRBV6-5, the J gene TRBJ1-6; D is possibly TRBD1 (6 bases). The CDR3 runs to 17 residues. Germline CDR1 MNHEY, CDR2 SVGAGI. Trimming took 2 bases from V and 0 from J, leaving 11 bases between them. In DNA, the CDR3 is TGTGCCAGCAGTTACATTGTGGACAGCTCCTATAATTCACCCCTCCACTTT. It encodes CASSYIVDSSYNSPLHF.

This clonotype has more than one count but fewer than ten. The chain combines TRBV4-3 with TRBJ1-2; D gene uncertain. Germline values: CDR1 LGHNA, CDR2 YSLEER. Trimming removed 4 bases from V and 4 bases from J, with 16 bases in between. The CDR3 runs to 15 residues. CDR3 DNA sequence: TGCGCCAGCAGCCGAGAGGACCGGCCTCTCTATGGCTACACCTTC. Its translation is CASSREDRPLYGYTF.